Presented here are 12 T cell receptor beta chains from one specimen sequenced in a study of control samples from healthy donors and cancer patients. Assay used: immunoSEQ multiplex PCR; TCRdb lists only in-frame clones, some missing. The sample lists over 100,000 clones, approximately 90% seen once, with 3.4% in the top ten. Sequencing was performed on blood. The origin of the receptors is a man aged 40-49 years in good health.

This chain uses TRBV18 with TRBJ2-2; tentatively, D is TRBD2 (7 bases). Trimming stripped 3 bases from V and 0 bases from J, with 11 bases between. Per the germline V gene, CDR1 is KGHSH and CDR2 is LQKENI. There are 16 residues in the CDR3. CDR3 protein: CASSPPGGANTGELFF. The DNA for the CDR3 is TGTGCCAGCTCACCTCCGGGGGGCGCGAACACCGGGGAGCTGTTTTTT.

This chain connects TRBV7-9 to TRBJ1-2; D gene unclear. This CDR3 region has 12 residues. CDR1 SEHNR and CDR2 FQNEAQ come from the germline V gene (reference sequence). Trimming shortened V by 5 bases and J by 4 bases, and 8 bases separated the two germline ends. CDR3 amino acids: CASSPTGYGYTF. Here the CDR3 DNA reads TGTGCCAGCAGCCCCACCGGCTATGGCTACACCTTC.

V and J are TRBV5-1 and TRBJ2-3; 13 bases are a match to TRBD2. Losses at the gene ends were 4 bases for V and 2 bases for J; bases not matched to a gene: 4. Germline assignment: CDR1 SGHRS and CDR2 YFSETQ. The CDR3 totals 16 residues. The CDR3 nucleotides are TGCGCCAGCAGCAAGGGACTAGCGGGAACCACAGATACGCAGTATTTT. Protein product: CASSKGLAGTTDTQYF. Filled out from reference TRBV5-1 and TRBJ2-3, the complete variable domain reads KAGVTQTPRYLIKTRGQQVTLSCSPISGHRSVSWYQQTPGQGLQFLFEYFSETQRNKGNFPGRFSGRQFSNSRSEMNVSTLELGDSALYLCASSKGLAGTTDTQYFGPGTRLTVL.

This rearrangement joins TRBV6-2 or TRBV6-3 to TRBJ2-5, with 10 bases aligning to TRBD2. The CDR3 sequence is 17 residues long. V lost 0 bases and J lost 2; bases outside the gene matches: 6. Germline loops: CDR1 MNHEY, CDR2 SVGEGT. DNA of the CDR3: TGTGCCAGCAGTTACTCTTATCTAGCGGGGGCTCAAGAGACCCAGTACTTC. Protein: CASSYSYLAGAQETQYF.

The chain is built from TRBV18 and TRBJ1-2, with D tentatively TRBD1 (5 bases). CDR3 length: 12 amino acids. Looked up from germline, CDR1 is KGHSH and CDR2 is LQKENI. Trimming stripped 8 bases from V and 4 bases from J, with 11 bases between. The CDR3 nucleotides read TGTGCCAGCCGGGGCGCCACCTATGGCTACACCTTC. It specifies CASRGATYGYTF.

V usage is TRBV6-5 and J usage is TRBJ2-1; 10 nucleotides align to TRBD1. J was trimmed by 7 bases and V by 6 bases; bases with no gene match: 9. The germline gives CDR1 MNHEY, CDR2 SVGAGI. This CDR3 region has 15 residues. The CDR3 DNA reads as TGTGCCAGCAGCTTGGGACAGGGGTTCAGAAATGAGCAGTTCTTC. Amino acid sequence: CASSLGQGFRNEQFF.

The gene calls are TRBV7-9 and TRBJ2-5; D is undetermined. The ends were cut back, 6 bases at V and 1 base at J, with 9 bases in the middle. Per germline, CDR1 SEHNR and CDR2 FQNEAQ (reference sequence). This CDR3 region has 13 residues. The DNA of the CDR3 is TGTGCCAGCAGTGGGCCCGGCCAAGAGACCCAGTACTTC. It encodes CASSGPGQETQYF.

The chain uses TRBV4-1 and TRBJ2-7; 8 nucleotides match TRBD1. CDR1 and CDR2 (germline): MGHRA, YSYEKL. Losses at the gene ends were 1 base for V and 2 bases for J; bases not matched to a gene: 4. The CDR3 sequence is 15 residues long. In DNA form, the CDR3 reads TGCGCCAGCAGCCAAGTTAGGGGACAGGCCTACGAGCAGTACTTC. As protein: CASSQVRGQAYEQYF.

V usage is TRBV25-1 and J usage is TRBJ2-1; TRBD1 matches at 9 bases. This CDR3 is 13 amino acids long. Germline-derived CDR1 and CDR2 are MGHDK and SYGVNS. Trimming at V came to 4 bases and at J to 12 bases, leaving 7 bases not matched to a gene. The CDR3 nucleotides read TGTGCCAGCAGTGGACAGGGGGTTGGGGGGCAGTTCTTC. Translating gives CASSGQGVGGQFF.

The V and J genes are TRBV29-1 and TRBJ2-6; D is undetermined. The CDR3 contains 14 residues. The germline gives CDR1 SQVTM, CDR2 ANQGSEA. The V end lost 5 bases, the J end lost 2 bases, and 10 bases lay between the germline ends. The CDR3 sequence is CSVLPATGANVLTF. The CDR3, as DNA: TGCAGCGTTCTTCCAGCAACTGGGGCCAACGTCCTGACTTTC.

This rearrangement joins TRBV6-5 to TRBJ1-2; 9 positions match TRBD1. Trimming at V came to 2 bases and at J to 7 bases, leaving 8 bases not matched to a gene. This CDR3 is built from 15 residues. CDR1 MNHEY and CDR2 SVGAGI come from the germline V gene. Here the CDR3 reads CASSYTGTGRRGYTF. CDR3 in DNA: TGTGCCAGCAGTTACACCGGGACAGGGCGGCGTGGCTACACCTTC.

The genes are TRBV2 and TRBJ1-2; D remains unclear. CDR1 and CDR2 from the germline V gene are SNHLY and FYNNEI. Trimming left V 2 bases short and J 6 bases short, with 16 bases between. The CDR3 has 15 amino acids. Written as DNA, the CDR3 is TGTGCCAGCAGTGAAAACGGGTTGGTGAGGGATGGCTACACCTTC. Encoded protein: CASSENGLVRDGYTF.